This T cell receptor (beta chain) was recorded in a study of blood T cell repertoires in COVID-19. TCRdb keeps only in-frame clones here, not all; method: immunoSEQ multiplex PCR. The sample holds 490,000 or so clones, less than 90% seen once. Losses at the gene ends were 5 bases for V and 1 base for J; bases not matched to a gene: 10. The germline V gene encodes CDR1 SEHNR and CDR2 FQNEAQ (reference sequence). CDR3 length: 17 residues. This TCR derives from a woman aged 55-70 years who had recovered from COVID-19. The source material was PBMCs or T cells enriched from blood (not recorded which). V and J are TRBV7-9 and TRBJ2-3; 9 bases match TRBD2. The CDR3 spells CASSPISGGPRTDTQYF. In nucleotides, the CDR3 is TGTGCCAGCAGCCCGATTAGCGGGGGACCGCGCACAGATACGCAGTATTTT.